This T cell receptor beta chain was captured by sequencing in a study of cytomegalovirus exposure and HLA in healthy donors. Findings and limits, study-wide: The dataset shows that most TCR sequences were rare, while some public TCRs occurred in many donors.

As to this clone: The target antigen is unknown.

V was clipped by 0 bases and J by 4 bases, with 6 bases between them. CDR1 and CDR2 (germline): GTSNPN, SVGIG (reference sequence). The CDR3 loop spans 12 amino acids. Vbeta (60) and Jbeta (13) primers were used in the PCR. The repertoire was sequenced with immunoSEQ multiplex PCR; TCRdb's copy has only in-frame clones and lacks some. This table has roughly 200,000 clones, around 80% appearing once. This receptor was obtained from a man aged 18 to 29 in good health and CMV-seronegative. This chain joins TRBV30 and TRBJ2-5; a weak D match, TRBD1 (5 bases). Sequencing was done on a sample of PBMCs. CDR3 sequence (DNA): TGTGCCTGGAGTGTAAGGGGAGAGACCCAGTACTTC. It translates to CAWSVRGETQYF.